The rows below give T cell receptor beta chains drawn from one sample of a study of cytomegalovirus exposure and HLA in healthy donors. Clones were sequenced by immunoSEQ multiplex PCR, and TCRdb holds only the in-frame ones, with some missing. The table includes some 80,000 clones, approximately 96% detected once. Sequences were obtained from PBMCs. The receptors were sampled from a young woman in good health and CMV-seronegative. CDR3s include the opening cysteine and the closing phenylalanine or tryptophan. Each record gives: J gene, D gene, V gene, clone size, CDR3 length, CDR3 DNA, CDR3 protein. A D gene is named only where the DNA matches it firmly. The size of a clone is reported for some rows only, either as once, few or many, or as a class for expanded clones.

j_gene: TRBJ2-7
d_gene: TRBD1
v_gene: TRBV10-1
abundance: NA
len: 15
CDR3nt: TGCGCCAGCAGTGAGTCGGGGACAGCCAGCTACGAGCAGTACTTC
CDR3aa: CASSESGTASYEQYF

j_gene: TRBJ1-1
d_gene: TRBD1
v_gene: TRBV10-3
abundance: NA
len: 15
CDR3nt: TGTGCCATCAGTGAGTCGACAGGGCCGAACACTGAAGCTTTCTTT
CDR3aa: CAISESTGPNTEAFF

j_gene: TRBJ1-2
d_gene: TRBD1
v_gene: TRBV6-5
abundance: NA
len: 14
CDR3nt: TGTGCCAGCAGTTACGCTGGACAGGGCCTTGGCTACACCTTC
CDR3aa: CASSYAGQGLGYTF

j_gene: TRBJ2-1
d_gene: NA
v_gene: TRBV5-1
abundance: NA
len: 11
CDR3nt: TGCGCCAGCAGCGTAGACAATGAGCAGTTCTTC
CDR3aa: CASSVDNEQFF

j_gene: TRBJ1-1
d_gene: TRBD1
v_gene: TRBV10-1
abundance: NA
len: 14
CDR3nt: TGCGCCAGCAGCAAGACAGGGTCTTACACTGAAGCTTTCTTT
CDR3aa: CASSKTGSYTEAFF

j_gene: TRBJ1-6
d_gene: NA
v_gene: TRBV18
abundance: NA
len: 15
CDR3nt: TGTGCCAGCTCAAGAACGGACAGTTCTGATTCACCCCTCCACTTT
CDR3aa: CASSRTDSSDSPLHF

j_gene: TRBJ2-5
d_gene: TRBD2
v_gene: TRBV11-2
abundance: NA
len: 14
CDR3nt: TGTGCCAGCAGCTTAGTCGGGAGGGCAGAGACCCAGTACTTC
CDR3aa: CASSLVGRAETQYF

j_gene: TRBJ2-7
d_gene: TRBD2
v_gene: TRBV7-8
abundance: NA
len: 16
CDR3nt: TGTGCCAGCAAACAGTATAGCGGGAGCCCCTCCTACGAGCAGTACTTC
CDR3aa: CASKQYSGSPSYEQYF

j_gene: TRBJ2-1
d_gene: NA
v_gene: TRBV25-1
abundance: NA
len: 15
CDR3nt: TGTGCCAGCAGTGAATCTGGACTATCCTACAATGAGCAGTTCTTC
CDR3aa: CASSESGLSYNEQFF

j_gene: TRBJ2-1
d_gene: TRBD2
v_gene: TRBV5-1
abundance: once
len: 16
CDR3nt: TGCGCCAGCAGCTTTCCCATCCTAGCGGGAGATGTGGAGCAGTTCTTC
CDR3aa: CASSFPILAGDVEQFF

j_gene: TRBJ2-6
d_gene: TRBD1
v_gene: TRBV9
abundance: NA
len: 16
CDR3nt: TGTGCCAGCAGCGGGACAGGGGGAGCTGGGGCCAACGTCCTGACTTTC
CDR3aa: CASSGTGGAGANVLTF

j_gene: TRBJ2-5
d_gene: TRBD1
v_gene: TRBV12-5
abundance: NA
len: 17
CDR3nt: TGTGCTAGTGGTTTGGCTGCCAGGGACAGGGGTAGTGAGACCCAGTACTTC
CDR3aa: CASGLAARDRGSETQYF